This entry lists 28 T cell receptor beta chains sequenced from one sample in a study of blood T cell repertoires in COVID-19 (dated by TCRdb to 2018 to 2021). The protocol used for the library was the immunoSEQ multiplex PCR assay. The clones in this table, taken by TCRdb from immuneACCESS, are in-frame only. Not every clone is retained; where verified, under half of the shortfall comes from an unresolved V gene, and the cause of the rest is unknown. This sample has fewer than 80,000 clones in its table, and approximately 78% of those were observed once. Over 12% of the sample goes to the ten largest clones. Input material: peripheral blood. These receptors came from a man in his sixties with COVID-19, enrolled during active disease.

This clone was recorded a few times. CDR3 sequence reads: CASSESPGGFDEQYF. CDR3 coding DNA: TGCGCCAGCAGTGAGTCACCAGGGGGGTTTGACGAGCAGTACTTC. This chain uses TRBV10-2 with TRBJ2-7, with a possible D match to TRBD1 (7 bases). CDR1 is WSHSY, CDR2 SAAADI, per germline. This CDR3 contains 15 residues. V was clipped by 0 bases and J by 5 bases, with 14 bases between them.

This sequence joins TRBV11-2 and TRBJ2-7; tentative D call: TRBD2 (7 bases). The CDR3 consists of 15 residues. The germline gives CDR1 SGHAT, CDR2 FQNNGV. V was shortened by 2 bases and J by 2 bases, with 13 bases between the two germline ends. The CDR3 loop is CASSLNPGGPYEQYF. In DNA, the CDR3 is TGTGCCAGCAGCTTAAACCCCGGGGGGCCCTACGAGCAGTACTTC.

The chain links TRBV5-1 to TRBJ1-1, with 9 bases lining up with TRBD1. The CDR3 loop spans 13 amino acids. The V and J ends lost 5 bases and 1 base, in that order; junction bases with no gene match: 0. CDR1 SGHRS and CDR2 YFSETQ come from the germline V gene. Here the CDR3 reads CASRGQGNTEAFF. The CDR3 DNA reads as TGCGCCAGCAGGGGACAGGGGAACACTGAAGCTTTCTTT. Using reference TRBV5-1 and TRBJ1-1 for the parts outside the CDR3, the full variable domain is KAGVTQTPRYLIKTRGQQVTLSCSPISGHRSVSWYQQTPGQGLQFLFEYFSETQRNKGNFPGRFSGRQFSNSRSEMNVSTLELGDSALYLCASRGQGNTEAFFGQGTRLTVV.

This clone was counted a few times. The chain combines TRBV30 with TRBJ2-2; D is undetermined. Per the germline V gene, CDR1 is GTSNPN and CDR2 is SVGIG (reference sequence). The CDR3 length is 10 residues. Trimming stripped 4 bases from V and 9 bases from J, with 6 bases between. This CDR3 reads CAWMGRELFF. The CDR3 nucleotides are TGTGCCTGGATGGGCCGGGAGCTGTTTTTT.

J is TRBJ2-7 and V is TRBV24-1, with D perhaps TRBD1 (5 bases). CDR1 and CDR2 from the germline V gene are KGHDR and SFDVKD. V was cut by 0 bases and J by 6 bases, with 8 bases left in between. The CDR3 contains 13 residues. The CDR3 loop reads CATSDLNRSEQYF. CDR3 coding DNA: TGTGCCACCAGTGATTTGAACAGGAGCGAGCAGTACTTC.

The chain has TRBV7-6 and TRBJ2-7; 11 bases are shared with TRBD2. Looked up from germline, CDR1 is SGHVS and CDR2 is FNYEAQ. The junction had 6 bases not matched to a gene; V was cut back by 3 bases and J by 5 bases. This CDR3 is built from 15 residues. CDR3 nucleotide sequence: TGTGCCAGCAGCTTGGGACTAGCGGCCTTAAACGAGCAGTACTTC. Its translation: CASSLGLAALNEQYF.

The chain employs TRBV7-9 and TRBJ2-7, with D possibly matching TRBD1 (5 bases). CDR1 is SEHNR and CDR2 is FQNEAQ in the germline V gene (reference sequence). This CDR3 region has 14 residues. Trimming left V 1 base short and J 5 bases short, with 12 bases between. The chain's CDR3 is CASSLVGFRDEQYF. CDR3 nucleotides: TGTGCCAGCAGCTTAGTCGGCTTCAGGGACGAGCAGTACTTC.

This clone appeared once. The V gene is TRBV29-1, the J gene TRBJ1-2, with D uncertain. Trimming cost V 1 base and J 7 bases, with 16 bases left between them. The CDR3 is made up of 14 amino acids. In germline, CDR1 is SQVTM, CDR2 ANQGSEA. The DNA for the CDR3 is TGCAGCGTTGAAGGCGGTAGTATAGACGGTGGCTACACCTTC. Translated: CSVEGGSIDGGYTF.

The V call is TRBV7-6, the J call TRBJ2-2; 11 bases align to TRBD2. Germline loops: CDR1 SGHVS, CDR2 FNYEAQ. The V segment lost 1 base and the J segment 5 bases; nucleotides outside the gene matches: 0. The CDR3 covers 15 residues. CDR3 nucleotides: TGTGCCAGCAGCTTAGGACTAGCGGGGACCGGGGAGCTGTTTTTT. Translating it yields CASSLGLAGTGELFF.

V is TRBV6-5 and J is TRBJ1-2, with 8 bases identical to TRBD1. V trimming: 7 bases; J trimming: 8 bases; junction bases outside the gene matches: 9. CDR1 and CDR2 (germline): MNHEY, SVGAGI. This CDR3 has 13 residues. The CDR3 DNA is TGTGCCAGCACCCTGGACAGGGAGGGAGGCTACACCTTC. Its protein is CASTLDREGGYTF.

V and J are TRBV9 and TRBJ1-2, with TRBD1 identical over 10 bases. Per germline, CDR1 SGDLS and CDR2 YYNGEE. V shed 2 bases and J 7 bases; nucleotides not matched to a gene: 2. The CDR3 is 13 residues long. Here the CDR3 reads CASSVDRGLGYTF. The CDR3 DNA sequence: TGTGCCAGCAGCGTCGACAGGGGGCTTGGCTACACCTTC.

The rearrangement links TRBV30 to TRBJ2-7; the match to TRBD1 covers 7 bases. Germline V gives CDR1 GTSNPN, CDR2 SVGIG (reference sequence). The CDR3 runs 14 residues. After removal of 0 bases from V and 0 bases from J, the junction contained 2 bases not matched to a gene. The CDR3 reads CAWSVWDSSYEQYF. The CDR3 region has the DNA TGTGCCTGGAGTGTGTGGGACAGCTCCTACGAGCAGTACTTC.

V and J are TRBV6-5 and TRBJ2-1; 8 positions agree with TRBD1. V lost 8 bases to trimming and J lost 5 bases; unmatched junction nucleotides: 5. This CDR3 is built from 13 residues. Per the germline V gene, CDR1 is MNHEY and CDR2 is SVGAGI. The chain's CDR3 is CASAWTGNNEQFF. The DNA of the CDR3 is TGTGCCAGCGCCTGGACAGGGAACAATGAGCAGTTCTTC.

The CDR3 nucleotides read TGCAGCGTATCCTGGTCGGGGGGAGACACTGAAGCTTTCTTT. Amino acid sequence: CSVSWSGGDTEAFF. This chain joins TRBV29-1 and TRBJ1-1, with a weak D call TRBD1 (5 bases). The V and J ends lost 6 bases and 3 bases respectively, with 17 bases between them. Germline loops: CDR1 SQVTM, CDR2 ANQGSEA. The CDR3 contains 14 residues.

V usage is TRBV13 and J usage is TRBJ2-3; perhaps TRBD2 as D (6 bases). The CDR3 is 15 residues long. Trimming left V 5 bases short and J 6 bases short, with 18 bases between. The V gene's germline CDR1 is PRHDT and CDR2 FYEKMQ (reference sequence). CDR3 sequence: CASSTRDSHRDTQYF. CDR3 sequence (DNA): TGTGCCAGCAGCACCCGGGACTCCCATAGGGATACGCAGTATTTT.

The CDR3 region has the DNA TGTGCCAGCAGCCCATTTGGGGCAGATGGTGAAGCTTTCTTT. Protein sequence: CASSPFGADGEAFF. The J gene is TRBJ1-1, the V gene TRBV7-3, with a possible D match to TRBD1 (5 bases). The germline CDR1 and CDR2 sequences are SGHTA and FQGTGA. This CDR3 has 14 amino acids. The V gene lost 5 bases and the J gene lost 7 bases, with 17 bases spanning the gap.

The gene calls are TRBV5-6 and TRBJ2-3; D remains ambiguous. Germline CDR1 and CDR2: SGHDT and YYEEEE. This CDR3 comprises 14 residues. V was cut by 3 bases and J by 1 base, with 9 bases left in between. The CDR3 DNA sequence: TGTGCCAGCAGCTCTCAGCAGGGCACAGATACGCAGTATTTT. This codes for CASSSQQGTDTQYF.

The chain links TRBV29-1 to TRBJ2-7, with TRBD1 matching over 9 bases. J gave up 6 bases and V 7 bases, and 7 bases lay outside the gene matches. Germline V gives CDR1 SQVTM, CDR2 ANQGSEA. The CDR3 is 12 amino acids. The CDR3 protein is CSGEWDRAEQYF. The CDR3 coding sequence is TGCAGCGGTGAGTGGGACAGGGCCGAGCAGTACTTC.

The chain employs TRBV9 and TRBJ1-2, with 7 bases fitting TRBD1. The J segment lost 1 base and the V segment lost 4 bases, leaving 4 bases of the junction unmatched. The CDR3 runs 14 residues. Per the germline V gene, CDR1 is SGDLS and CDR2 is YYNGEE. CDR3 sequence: CASSIGTVNYGYTF. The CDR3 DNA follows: TGTGCCAGCAGCATTGGGACAGTTAACTATGGCTACACCTTC.

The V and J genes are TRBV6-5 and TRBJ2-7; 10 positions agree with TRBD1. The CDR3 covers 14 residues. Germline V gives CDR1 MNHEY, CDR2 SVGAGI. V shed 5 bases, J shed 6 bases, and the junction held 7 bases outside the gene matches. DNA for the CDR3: TGTGCCAGCAGTCTTTCCGGGACAGGGGTCGAGCAGTACTTC. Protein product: CASSLSGTGVEQYF.

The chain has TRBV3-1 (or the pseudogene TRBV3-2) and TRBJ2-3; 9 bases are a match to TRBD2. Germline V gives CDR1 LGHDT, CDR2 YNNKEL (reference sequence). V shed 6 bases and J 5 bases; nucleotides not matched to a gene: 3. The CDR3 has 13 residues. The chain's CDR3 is CASSSTSGDTQYF. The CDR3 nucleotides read TGTGCCAGCAGTTCGACTAGCGGAGATACGCAGTATTTT.

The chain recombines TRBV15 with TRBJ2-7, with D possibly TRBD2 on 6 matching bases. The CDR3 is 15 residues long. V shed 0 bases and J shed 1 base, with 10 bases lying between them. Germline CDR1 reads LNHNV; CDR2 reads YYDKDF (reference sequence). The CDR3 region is CATSRDGGLSYEQYF. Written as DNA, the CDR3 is TGTGCCACCAGCAGAGATGGGGGGTTATCCTACGAGCAGTACTTC.

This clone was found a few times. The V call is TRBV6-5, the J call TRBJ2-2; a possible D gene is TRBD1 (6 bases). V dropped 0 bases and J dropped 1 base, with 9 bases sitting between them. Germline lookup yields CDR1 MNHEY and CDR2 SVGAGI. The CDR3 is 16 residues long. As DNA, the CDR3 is TGTGCCAGCAGTTACTCGGGCAGGGGGAACACCGGGGAGCTGTTTTTT. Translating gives CASSYSGRGNTGELFF.

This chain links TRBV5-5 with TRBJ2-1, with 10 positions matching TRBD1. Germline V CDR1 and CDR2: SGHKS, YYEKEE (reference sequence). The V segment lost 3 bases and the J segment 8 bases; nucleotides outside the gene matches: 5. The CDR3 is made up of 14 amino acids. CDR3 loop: CASSYRQGADEQFF. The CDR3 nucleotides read TGTGCCAGCAGCTATCGACAGGGGGCGGATGAGCAGTTCTTC.

CDR3 nucleotide sequence: TGTGCCTGGAGTTCGGGGACTAGCGGACACCCCTCCTACAATGAGCAGTTCTTC. Its translation: CAWSSGTSGHPSYNEQFF. This chain connects TRBV30 to TRBJ2-1; 11 positions match TRBD2. Germline V CDR1 and CDR2: GTSNPN, SVGIG (reference sequence). V dropped 2 bases and J dropped 0; count of bases not matched to a gene: 9. This CDR3 has 18 residues.

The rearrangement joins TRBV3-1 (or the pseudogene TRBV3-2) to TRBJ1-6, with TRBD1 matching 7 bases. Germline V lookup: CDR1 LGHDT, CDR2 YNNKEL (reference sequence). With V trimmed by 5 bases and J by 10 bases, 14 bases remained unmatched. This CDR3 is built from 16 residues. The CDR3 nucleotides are TGTGCCAGCAGCGACGCTCAACAGGGGAGGTTGTCACCCCTCCACTTT. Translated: CASSDAQQGRLSPLHF.

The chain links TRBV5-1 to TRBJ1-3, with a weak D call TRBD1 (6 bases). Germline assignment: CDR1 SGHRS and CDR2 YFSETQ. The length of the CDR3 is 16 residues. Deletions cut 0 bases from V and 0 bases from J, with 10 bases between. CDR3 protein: CASSLGTASSGNTIYF. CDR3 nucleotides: TGCGCCAGCAGCTTGGGGACAGCTTCCTCTGGAAACACCATATATTTT.

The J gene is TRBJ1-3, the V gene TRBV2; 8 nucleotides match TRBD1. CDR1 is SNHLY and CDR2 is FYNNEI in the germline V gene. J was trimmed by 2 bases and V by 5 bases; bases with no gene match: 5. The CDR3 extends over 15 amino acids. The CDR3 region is CASSSQGDTGNTIYF. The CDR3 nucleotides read TGTGCCAGCAGTTCACAGGGGGATACTGGAAACACCATATATTTT.